This record looks at one T cell receptor (beta chain) sequence and its context. These data are taken from a study of blood T cell repertoires in COVID-19. Overall study: PBMCs, B-cell-depleted T cells, or T cells were the source of the cDNA or gDNA that made up the material.

This table comes from immunoSEQ multiplex PCR, and its TCRdb copy is limited to in-frame clones, with some not included. The sample contains around 200,000 clones, roughly four fifths of which appear only once. Participants spanned ages about 18 to 100 years and resided in some 22 US areas. The CDR3 totals 16 residues. Trimming left V 4 bases short and J 1 base short, with 16 bases between. The germline gives CDR1 SQVTM, CDR2 ANQGSEA. The TCR originated in a man aged 40-50 years who had recovered from COVID-19. The gene calls are TRBV29-1 and TRBJ2-2; D might be TRBD1 (6 bases). Sequenced sample: PBMCs or T cells enriched from blood (not recorded which). CDR3 DNA sequence: TGCAGCGTTGGGGTTGGGCAGGGGATGAACACCGGGGAGCTGTTTTTT. It encodes CSVGVGQGMNTGELFF.